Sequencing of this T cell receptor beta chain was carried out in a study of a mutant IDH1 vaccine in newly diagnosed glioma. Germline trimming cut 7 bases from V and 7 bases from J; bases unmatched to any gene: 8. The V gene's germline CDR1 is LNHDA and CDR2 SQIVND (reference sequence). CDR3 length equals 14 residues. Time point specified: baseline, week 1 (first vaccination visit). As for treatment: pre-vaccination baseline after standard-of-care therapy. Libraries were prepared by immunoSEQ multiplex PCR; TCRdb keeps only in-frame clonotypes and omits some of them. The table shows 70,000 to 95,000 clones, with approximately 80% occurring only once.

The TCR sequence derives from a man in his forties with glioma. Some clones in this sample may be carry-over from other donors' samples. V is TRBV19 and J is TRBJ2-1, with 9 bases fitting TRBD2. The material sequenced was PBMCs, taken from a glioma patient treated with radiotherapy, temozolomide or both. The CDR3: CASTLRGGANEQFF. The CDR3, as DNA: TGTGCCAGTACGCTTCGCGGGGGGGCGAATGAGCAGTTCTTC.